This T cell receptor beta chain emerged from a study of shared clonotypes between healthy human individuals. Study-wide results and caveats: The study found roughly 5% of naive CD4 clonotypes shared across a few donors.

Only CD45RO-negative cells positively selected for CCR7 counted as naive CD8 cells, so terminally differentiated effector memory CD45RA+ cells were excluded. CDR3 size: 14 residues. The V gene lost 3 bases and the J gene lost 9 bases, with 15 bases spanning the gap. Germline CDR1 is MGHDK and CDR2 is SYGVNS. With respect to this clone: Its antigen remains unknown.

Some 29,000 T cell genomes (around 200 ng DNA) went into each sorted-subset replicate. This table comes from immunoSEQ multiplex PCR, and its TCRdb copy is limited to in-frame clones, with some not included. The sample carries around 2.1 million clones, about 92% recorded once. The gene calls are TRBV25-1 and TRBJ1-5, with TRBD1 as a possible D gene (5 bases). The sample taken for sequencing was naive CD8+ T cells from PBMCs. The origin of this receptor is a man aged 18 to 29 in good health. Some clones in this sample may be carry-over from other donors' samples. The CDR3 DNA reads as TGTGCCAGCAGTGAGGGGGAATCGGAATTGCCCCAGCATTTT. Translated: CASSEGESELPQHF.